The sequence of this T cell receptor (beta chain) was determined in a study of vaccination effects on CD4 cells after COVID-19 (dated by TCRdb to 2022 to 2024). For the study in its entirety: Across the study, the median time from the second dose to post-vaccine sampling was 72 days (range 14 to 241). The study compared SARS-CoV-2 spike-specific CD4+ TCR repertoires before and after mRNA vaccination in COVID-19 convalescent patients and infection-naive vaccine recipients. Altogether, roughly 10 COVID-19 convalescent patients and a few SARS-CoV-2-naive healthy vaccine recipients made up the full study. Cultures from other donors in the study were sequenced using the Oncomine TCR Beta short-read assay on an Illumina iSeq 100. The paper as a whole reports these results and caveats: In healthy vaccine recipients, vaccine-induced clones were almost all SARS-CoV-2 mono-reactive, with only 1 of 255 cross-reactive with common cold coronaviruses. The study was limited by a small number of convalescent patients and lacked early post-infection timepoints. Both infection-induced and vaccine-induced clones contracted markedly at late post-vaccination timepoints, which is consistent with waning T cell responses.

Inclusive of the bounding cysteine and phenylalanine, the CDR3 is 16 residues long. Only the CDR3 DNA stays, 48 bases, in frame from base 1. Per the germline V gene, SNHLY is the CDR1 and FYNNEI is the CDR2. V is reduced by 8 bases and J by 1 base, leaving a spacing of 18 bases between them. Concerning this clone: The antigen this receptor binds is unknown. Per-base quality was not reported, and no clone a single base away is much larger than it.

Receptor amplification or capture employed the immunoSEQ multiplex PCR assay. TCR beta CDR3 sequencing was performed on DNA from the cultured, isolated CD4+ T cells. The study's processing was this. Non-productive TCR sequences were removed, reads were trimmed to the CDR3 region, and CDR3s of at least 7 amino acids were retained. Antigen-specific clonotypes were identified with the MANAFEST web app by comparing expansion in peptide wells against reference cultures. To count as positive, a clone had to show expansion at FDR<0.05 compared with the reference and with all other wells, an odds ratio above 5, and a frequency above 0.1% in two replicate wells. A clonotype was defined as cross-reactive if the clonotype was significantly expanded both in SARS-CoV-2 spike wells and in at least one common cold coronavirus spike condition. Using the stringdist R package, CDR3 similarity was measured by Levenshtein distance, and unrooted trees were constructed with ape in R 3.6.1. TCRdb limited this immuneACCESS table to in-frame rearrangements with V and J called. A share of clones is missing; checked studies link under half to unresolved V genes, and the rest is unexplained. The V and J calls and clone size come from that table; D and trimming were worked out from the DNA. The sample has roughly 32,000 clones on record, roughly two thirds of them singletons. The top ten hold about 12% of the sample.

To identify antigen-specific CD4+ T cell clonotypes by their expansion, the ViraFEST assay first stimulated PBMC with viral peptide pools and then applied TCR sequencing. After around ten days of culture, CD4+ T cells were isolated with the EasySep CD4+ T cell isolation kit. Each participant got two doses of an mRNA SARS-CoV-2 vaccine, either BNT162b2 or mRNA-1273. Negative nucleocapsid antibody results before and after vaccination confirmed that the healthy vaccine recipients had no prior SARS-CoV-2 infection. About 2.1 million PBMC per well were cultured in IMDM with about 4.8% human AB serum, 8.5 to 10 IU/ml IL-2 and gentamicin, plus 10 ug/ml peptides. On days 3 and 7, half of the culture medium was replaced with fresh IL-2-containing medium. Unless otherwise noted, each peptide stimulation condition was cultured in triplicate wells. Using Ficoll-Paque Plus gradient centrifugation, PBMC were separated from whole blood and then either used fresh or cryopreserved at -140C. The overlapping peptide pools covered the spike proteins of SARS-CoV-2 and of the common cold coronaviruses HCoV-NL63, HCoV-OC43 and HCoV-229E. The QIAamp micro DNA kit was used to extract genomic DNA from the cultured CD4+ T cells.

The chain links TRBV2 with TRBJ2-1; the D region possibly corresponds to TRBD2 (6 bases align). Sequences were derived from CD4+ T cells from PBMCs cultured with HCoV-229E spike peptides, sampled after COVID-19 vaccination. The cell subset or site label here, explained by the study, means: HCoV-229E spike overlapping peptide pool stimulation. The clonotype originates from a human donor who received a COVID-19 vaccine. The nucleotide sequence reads TGTGCCAGCCAGGACGGGAGTGGTGGATCCTACAATGAGCAGTTCTTC. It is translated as CASQDGSGGSYNEQFF.